The rows below give T cell receptor beta chains drawn from one sample of a study of T cell changes during pregnancy in multiple sclerosis. The repertoire was sequenced with immunoSEQ multiplex PCR; TCRdb's copy has only in-frame clones and lacks some. In the table there are about 57,000 clones, 85% to 95% of which are singletons. Sequencing was performed on CD4+ T cells from peripheral blood mononuclear cells, taken in the third trimester of pregnancy. The receptors shown here come from a female donor with multiple sclerosis, enrolled in a pregnancy study. Each CDR3 is given with its conserved first and last residue. D genes are given only for firm matches. Size is omitted from some rows. Given values are once, few, many or a class for expanded clones.

D	V	J	size	DNA	CDR3
TRBD1	TRBV6-5	TRBJ1-2	.	TGTGCCAGCAGCACAACAGGGGAATATGGCTACACCTTC	CASSTTGEYGYTF
TRBD1	TRBV5-4	TRBJ2-3	.	TGTGCCAGCAGCCCGGGACAGGGAACGACAGATACGCAGTATTTT	CASSPGQGTTDTQYF
.	TRBV15	TRBJ2-3	.	TGTGCCACCAGCAGTGTAGGCACAGATACGCAGTATTTT	CATSSVGTDTQYF
TRBD1	TRBV10-3	TRBJ1-1	.	TGTGCCATCAGGACAGGGTCTGCTCTCGCTGAAGCTTTCTTT	CAIRTGSALAEAFF
TRBD1	TRBV12-5	TRBJ1-5	.	TGTGCTAGTGCCAGGGACAGACATCAGCCCCAGCATTTT	CASARDRHQPQHF
.	TRBV7-3	TRBJ2-3	.	TGTGCCAGCAGCACTAGGACAGATACGCAGTATTTT	CASSTRTDTQYF
.	TRBV5-5	TRBJ2-7	.	TGTGCCAGCAGCTTGGGTCTCTACGAGCAGTACTTC	CASSLGLYEQYF
.	TRBV10-3	TRBJ1-1	.	TGTGCCATCAGTGAGTCGAGGCTAGCGGGCACTGAAGCTTTCTTT	CAISESRLAGTEAFF
.	TRBV18	TRBJ2-7	.	TGTGCCAGCTCACCACTCCGAGGCTACGAGCAGTACTTC	CASSPLRGYEQYF
.	TRBV19	TRBJ1-6	.	TGTGCCAGTAGTATTGGGGGCTGGTCACCCCTCCACTTT	CASSIGGWSPLHF
TRBD1	TRBV7-9	TRBJ1-3	few	TGTGCCAGCAGCCCTTGGACAGGGAAACTTGGAAACACCATATATTTT	CASSPWTGKLGNTIYF
.	TRBV18	TRBJ1-1	.	TGTGCCAGCTCACTCAAACAGGGAGACACTGAAGCTTTCTTT	CASSLKQGDTEAFF
.	TRBV4-1	TRBJ2-3	.	TGCGCCAGCAGCCAGCGAACCACAGATACGCAGTATTTT	CASSQRTTDTQYF
.	TRBV14	TRBJ1-2	.	TGTGCCAGCAGCCAACCCGGACAGTATGGCTACACCTTC	CASSQPGQYGYTF
.	TRBV4-3	TRBJ2-3	.	TGCGCCAGCAGCCAAGAAAACAGGGTAGTCACAGATACGCAGTATTTT	CASSQENRVVTDTQYF
.	TRBV7-9	TRBJ1-2	.	TGTGCCAGCGGTTCGCAGGGCGCTAACTATGGCTACACCTTC	CASGSQGANYGYTF
TRBD2	TRBV9	TRBJ2-2	.	TGTGCCAGCAGCCCCACCGGCGGGGGGGCCCCAGGGGAGCTGTTTTTT	CASSPTGGGAPGELFF
.	TRBV5-6	TRBJ1-2	.	TGTGCCAGCAGCTTCAGGACACCCAATGGCTACACCTTC	CASSFRTPNGYTF
TRBD2	TRBV4-2	TRBJ2-1	.	TGTGCCAGCAGCCGCCGGACTAGCGGGAAGAACAATGAGCAGTTCTTC	CASSRRTSGKNNEQFF
TRBD1	TRBV5-8	TRBJ1-1	.	TGTGCCACGCGGAAACAGGGGGCTTTTGAAGCTTTCTTT	CATRKQGAFEAFF
.	TRBV9	TRBJ1-5	.	TGTGCCAGCAGCGGGACAGGCAATCAGCCCCAGCATTTT	CASSGTGNQPQHF
.	TRBV6-6	TRBJ1-5	.	TGTGCCAGCAGTTACTCGAGACAAAGCAATCAGCCCCAGCATTTT	CASSYSRQSNQPQHF
TRBD2	TRBV5-5	TRBJ2-1	once	TGTGCCAGCAGCCACGGACTAGCGGGGGGGCCCAATGAGCAGTTCTTC	CASSHGLAGGPNEQFF
.	TRBV5-5	TRBJ2-7	.	TGTGCCAGCAGCTTTCCCGCACGGGACACCTACGAGCAGTACTTC	CASSFPARDTYEQYF
.	TRBV6-5	TRBJ1-2	.	TGTGCCAGCAGTTACGAGGCCAGGGCTTTGAACTATGGCTACACCTTC	CASSYEARALNYGYTF
TRBD2	TRBV7-2	TRBJ2-1	.	TGTGCCAGCAGCCCTGACATAGGACTAGCCCATGAGCAGTTCTTC	CASSPDIGLAHEQFF
.	TRBV6-4	TRBJ2-7	.	TGTGCCAGCAGTAAAGTATTACAACAGTACTTC	CASSKVLQQYF
TRBD1	TRBV9	TRBJ1-5	.	TGTGCCAGCAGCCCTCGCGGGACAGCAGATCAGCCCCAGCATTTT	CASSPRGTADQPQHF
TRBD1	TRBV7-3	TRBJ2-2	.	TGTGCCAGCAGCTTACAGGGGGCGAACACCGGGGAGCTGTTTTTT	CASSLQGANTGELFF
TRBD1	TRBV27	TRBJ1-2	.	TGTGCCAGCAGTTTAGGGCAGGGGGACTATGGCTACACCTTC	CASSLGQGDYGYTF
.	TRBV18	TRBJ1-1	.	TGTGCCAGCTCACCGGTAGGGGGTGACACTGAAGCTTTCTTT	CASSPVGGDTEAFF
TRBD1	TRBV5-6	TRBJ2-3	once	TGTGCCAGCAGCCAAGGGACAGCTAGCACAGATACGCAGTATTTT	CASSQGTASTDTQYF
.	TRBV19	TRBJ2-6	once	TGTGCCAGTATCCCGGGTCCCAGGGGGGCTAAGTGGTCTGGGGCCAACGTCCTGACTTTC	CASIPGPRGAKWSGANVLTF
.	TRBV5-1	TRBJ1-2	.	TGCGCCAGCAGCTTCAACCCCACGGACAGCCCAAATGGCTACACCTTC	CASSFNPTDSPNGYTF
.	TRBV30	TRBJ1-1	.	TGTGCCTGGAGTGTACGTAGGGGGACTGAAGCTTTCTTT	CAWSVRRGTEAFF
TRBD2	TRBV5-1	TRBJ2-3	.	TGCGCCAGCAGCAAACTAGCGGGGACAGATACGCAGTATTTT	CASSKLAGTDTQYF
TRBD1	TRBV7-6	TRBJ1-2	.	TGTGCCAGCAGCTTGGCAGGGGGAAGTTATGGCTACACCTTC	CASSLAGGSYGYTF
.	TRBV6-5	TRBJ1-1	.	TGTGCCAGCAGTTACTCTCGGCGGGGAAACACTGAAGCTTTCTTT	CASSYSRRGNTEAFF
TRBD1	TRBV6-5	TRBJ1-1	.	TGTGCCAGCAGTACCCCGGGACAGGGATGGACTGAAGCTTTCTTT	CASSTPGQGWTEAFF
TRBD1	TRBV4-2	TRBJ2-3	.	TGTGCCAGCAGCCAAGATGATCGACAGGGGTCTACAGATACGCAGTATTTT	CASSQDDRQGSTDTQYF
TRBD1	TRBV7-3	TRBJ2-3	.	TGTGCCAGCAGCTACCGCAGGGGGACCAACACAGATACGCAGTATTTT	CASSYRRGTNTDTQYF
.	TRBV21-1	TRBJ2-4	.	TGTGCCAGCAGCAAAGGTCCACGAGAAGAAAACATTCAGTACTTC	CASSKGPREENIQYF
.	TRBV6-1	TRBJ1-1	.	TGTGCCAGCAGCGGAGGTTGGGCTGAAGCTTTCTTT	CASSGGWAEAFF
TRBD2	TRBV6-1	TRBJ2-2	.	TGTGCCAGCAGTGAAGCCGCGGGGGGAGACACCGGGGAGCTGTTTTTT	CASSEAAGGDTGELFF